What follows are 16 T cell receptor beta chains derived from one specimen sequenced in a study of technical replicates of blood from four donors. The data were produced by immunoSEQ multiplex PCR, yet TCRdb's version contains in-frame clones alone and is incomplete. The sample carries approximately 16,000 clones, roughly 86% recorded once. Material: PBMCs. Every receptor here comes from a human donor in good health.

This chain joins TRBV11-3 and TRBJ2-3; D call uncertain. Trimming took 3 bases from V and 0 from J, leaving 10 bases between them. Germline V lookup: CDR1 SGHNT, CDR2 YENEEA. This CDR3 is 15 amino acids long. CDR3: CASSLDWSSTDTQYF. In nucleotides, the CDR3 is TGTGCCAGCAGCTTGGATTGGAGTAGCACAGATACGCAGTATTTT.

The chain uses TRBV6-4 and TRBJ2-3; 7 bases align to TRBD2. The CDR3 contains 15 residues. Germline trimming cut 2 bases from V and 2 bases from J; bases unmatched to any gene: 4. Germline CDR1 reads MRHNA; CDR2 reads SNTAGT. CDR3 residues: CASSDGDYHTDTQYF. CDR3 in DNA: TGTGCCAGCAGTGACGGGGACTACCACACAGATACGCAGTATTTT.

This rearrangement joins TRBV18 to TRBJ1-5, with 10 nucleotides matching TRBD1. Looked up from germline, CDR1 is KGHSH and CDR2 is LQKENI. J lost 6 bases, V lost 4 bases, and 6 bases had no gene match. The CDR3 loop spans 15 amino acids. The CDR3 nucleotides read TGTGCCAGCTCACTTGACAGGGGGCTCGGTCAGCCCCAGCATTTT. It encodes CASSLDRGLGQPQHF.

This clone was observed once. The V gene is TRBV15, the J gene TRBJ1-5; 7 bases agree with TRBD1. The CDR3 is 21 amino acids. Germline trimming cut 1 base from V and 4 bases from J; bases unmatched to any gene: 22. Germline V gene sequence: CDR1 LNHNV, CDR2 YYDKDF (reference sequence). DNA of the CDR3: TGTGCCACCAGCAGAGCTTGGGGAGACAGGGTGTTGACTAGGCGTAATCAGCCCCAGCATTTT. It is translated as CATSRAWGDRVLTRRNQPQHF. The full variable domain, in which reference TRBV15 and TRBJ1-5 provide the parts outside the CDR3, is DAMVIQNPRYQVTQFGKPVTLSCSQTLNHNVMYWYQQKSSQAPKLLFHYYDKDFNNEADTPDNFQSRRPNTSFCFLDIRSPGLGDTAMYLCATSRAWGDRVLTRRNQPQHFGDGTRLSIL.

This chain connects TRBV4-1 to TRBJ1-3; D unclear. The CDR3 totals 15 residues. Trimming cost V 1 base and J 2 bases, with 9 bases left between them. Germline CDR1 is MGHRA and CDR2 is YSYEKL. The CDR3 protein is CASSQVEGPGNTIYF. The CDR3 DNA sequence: TGCGCCAGCAGCCAAGTAGAGGGTCCTGGAAACACCATATATTTT.

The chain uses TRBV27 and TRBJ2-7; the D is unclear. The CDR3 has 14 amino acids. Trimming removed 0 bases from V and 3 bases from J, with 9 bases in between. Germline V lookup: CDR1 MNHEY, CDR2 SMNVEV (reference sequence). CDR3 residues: CASSLSAQVYEQYF. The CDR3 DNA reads TGTGCCAGCAGTTTATCCGCACAAGTCTACGAGCAGTACTTC.

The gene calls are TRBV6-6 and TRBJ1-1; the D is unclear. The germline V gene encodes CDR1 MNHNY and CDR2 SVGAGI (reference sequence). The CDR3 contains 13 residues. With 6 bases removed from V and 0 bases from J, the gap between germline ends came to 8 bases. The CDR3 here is CASSQSLNTEAFF. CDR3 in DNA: TGTGCCAGCAGCCAGTCCTTGAACACTGAAGCTTTCTTT.

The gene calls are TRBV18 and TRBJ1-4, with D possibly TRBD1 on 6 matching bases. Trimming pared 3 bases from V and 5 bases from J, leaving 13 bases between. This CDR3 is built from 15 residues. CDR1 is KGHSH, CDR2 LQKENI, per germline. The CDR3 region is CASSPDQGFNEKLFF. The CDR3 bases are TGTGCCAGCTCACCGGACCAGGGGTTCAATGAAAAACTGTTTTTT.

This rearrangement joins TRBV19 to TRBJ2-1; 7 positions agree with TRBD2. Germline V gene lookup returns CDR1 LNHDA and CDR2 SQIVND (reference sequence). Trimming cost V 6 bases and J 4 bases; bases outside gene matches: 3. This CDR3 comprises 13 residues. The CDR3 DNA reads TGTGCCAGTAGCCTAGCGGAGTACAATGAGCAGTTCTTC. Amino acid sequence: CASSLAEYNEQFF.

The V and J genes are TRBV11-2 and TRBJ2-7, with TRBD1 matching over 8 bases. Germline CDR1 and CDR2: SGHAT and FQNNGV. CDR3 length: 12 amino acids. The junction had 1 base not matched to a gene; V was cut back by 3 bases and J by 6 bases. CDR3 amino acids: CASSFGQGEQYF. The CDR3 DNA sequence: TGTGCCAGCAGCTTTGGACAGGGCGAGCAGTACTTC. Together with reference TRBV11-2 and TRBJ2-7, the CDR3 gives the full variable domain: EAGVAQSPRYKIIEKRQSVAFWCNPISGHATLYWYQQILGQGPKLLIQFQNNGVVDDSQLPKDRFSAERLKGVDSTLKIQPAKLEDSAVYLCASSFGQGEQYFGPGTRLTVT.

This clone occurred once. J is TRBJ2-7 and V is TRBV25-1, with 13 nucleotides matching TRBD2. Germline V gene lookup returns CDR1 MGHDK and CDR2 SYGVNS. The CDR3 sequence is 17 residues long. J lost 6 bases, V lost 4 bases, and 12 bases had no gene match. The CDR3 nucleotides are TGTGCCAGCAGTGGGAAATTCGGACTAGCGGGAGATAGCGAGCAGTACTTC. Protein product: CASSGKFGLAGDSEQYF.

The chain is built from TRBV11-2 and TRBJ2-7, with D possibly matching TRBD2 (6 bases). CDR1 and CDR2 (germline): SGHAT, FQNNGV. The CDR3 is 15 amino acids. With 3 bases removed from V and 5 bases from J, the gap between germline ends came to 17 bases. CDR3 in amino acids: CASSFGPAGFDEQYF. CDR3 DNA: TGTGCCAGCAGCTTCGGACCGGCGGGGTTCGACGAGCAGTACTTC.

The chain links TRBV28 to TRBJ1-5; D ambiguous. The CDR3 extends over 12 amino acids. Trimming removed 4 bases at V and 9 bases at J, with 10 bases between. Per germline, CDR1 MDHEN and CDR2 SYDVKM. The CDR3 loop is CASSSSPGPQHF. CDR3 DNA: TGTGCCAGCAGTTCCTCACCCGGGCCCCAGCATTTT.

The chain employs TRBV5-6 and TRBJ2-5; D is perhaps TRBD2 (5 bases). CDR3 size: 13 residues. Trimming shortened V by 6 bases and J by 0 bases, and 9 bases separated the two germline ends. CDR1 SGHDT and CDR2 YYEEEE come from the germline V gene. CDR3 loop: CASIRGNQETQYF. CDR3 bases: TGTGCCAGCATCCGGGGAAACCAAGAGACCCAGTACTTC.

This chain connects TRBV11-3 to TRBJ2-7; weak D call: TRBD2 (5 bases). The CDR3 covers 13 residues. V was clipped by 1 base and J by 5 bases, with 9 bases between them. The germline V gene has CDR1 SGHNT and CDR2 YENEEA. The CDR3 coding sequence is TGTGCCAGCAGCTTAGGTGGGGAGAACGAGCAGTACTTC. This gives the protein CASSLGGENEQYF. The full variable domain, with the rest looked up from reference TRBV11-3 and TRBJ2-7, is EAGVVQSPRYKIIEKKQPVAFWCNPISGHNTLYWYLQNLGQGPELLIRYENEEAVDDSQLPKDRFSAERLKGVDSTLKIQPAELGDSAVYLCASSLGGENEQYFGPGTRLTVT.

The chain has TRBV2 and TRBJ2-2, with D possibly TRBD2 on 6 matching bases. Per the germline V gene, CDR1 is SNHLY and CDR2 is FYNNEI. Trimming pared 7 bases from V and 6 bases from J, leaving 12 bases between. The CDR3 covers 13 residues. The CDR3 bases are TGTGCCAGCAATGGCTGGGGGGCCGGGGAGCTGTTTTTT. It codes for CASNGWGAGELFF.